The 29 T cell receptor beta chains below were found in one sample sequenced in a study of T cells in Graves' hyperthyroidism and ophthalmopathy. TCR beta CDR3 sequences were amplified from RNA transcripts. A set of HTBI primers served as the primers for a first-round RT-PCR of the TCR CDR3. TCRdb reanalysed the multiplex PCR reads using MiXCR and keeps one entry per CDR3 protein. The sample consists of 550,000 to 800,000 distinct CDR3 sequences, 15% to 20% of them appearing once. What was sequenced was blood. All receptors come from a man over 45 with Graves' hyperthyroidism.

This clonotype was seen repeatedly, ten times or more. The chain has TRBV11-2 and TRBJ2-3; 8 nucleotides line up with TRBD2. The germline V gene has CDR1 SGHAT and CDR2 FQNNGV. V lost 6 bases to trimming and J lost 2 bases; unmatched junction nucleotides: 7. The CDR3 extends over 15 amino acids. CDR3 DNA: TGTGCCAGCAGTCCGGGACTAGAAATCACAGATACGCAGTATTTT. Its translation: CASSPGLEITDTQYF. The full variable domain, rest sourced from reference TRBV11-2 and TRBJ2-3, is EAGVAQSPRYKIIEKRQSVAFWCNPISGHATLYWYQQILGQGPKLLIQFQNNGVVDDSQLPKDRFSAERLKGVDSTLKIQPAKLEDSAVYLCASSPGLEITDTQYFGPGTRLTVL.

The chain combines TRBV10-3 with TRBJ1-1; the D gene is possibly TRBD1 (6 bases). This CDR3 is 15 amino acids long. Trimming cost V 3 bases and J 0 bases, with 11 bases left between them. CDR1 and CDR2 (germline): ENHRY, SYGVKD. DNA for the CDR3: TGTGCCATCAGTGATGGGACAAGATTGAACACTGAAGCTTTCTTT. It is translated as CAISDGTRLNTEAFF.

This chain uses TRBV4-2 with TRBJ2-3; D is possibly TRBD2 (7 bases). Germline V gene lookup returns CDR1 LGHNA and CDR2 YNFKEQ. Trimming left V 3 bases short and J 4 bases short, with 14 bases between. This CDR3 is built from 15 residues. The CDR3, as DNA: TGTGCCAGCAGCCACCAGGGGAGGGGGTCAGATACGCAGTATTTT. It translates to CASSHQGRGSDTQYF.

This clonotype was observed at least ten times. The rearrangement joins TRBV30 to TRBJ1-1; no firm D call. This CDR3 is built from 13 residues. The V end was cut by 7 bases, the J end by 4 bases, with 16 bases between. Germline CDR1 and CDR2: GTSNPN and SVGIG (reference sequence). The CDR3 DNA is TGTGCCTTTAAAAAGGGTCCGGGCACTGAAGCTTTCTTT. Translating it yields CAFKKGPGTEAFF.

This clonotype has more than one count but fewer than ten. DNA for the CDR3: TGTGCCAGTGGGGCTGCTGGATATAGCAATCAGCCCCAGCATTTT. Protein product: CASGAAGYSNQPQHF. The chain recombines TRBV19 with TRBJ1-5, with D possibly TRBD1 on 5 matching bases. V was cut by 8 bases and J by 0 bases, with 14 bases left in between. The CDR3 is made up of 15 amino acids. Germline CDR1 is LNHDA and CDR2 is SQIVND (reference sequence).

This clonotype was seen at least ten times. The V call is TRBV3-1, the J call TRBJ2-7, with a possible D match to TRBD2 (6 bases). Germline CDR1 LGHDT, CDR2 YNNKEL (reference sequence). CDR3 length: 16 residues. Trimming left V 0 bases short and J 7 bases short, with 19 bases between. The CDR3 DNA follows: TGTGCCAGCAGCCAAGAAGAGGACCCGACTAGGAGAGAGCAGTACTTC. It codes for CASSQEEDPTRREQYF.

V usage is TRBV2 and J usage is TRBJ2-2; 7 bases are a match to TRBD2. Germline lookup yields CDR1 SNHLY and CDR2 FYNNEI. The CDR3 is 17 residues long. V was pared by 3 bases and J by 7 bases, with 14 bases of the junction left unmatched. CDR3 region: CASSERVAGEKGGELFF. In nucleotides, the CDR3 is TGTGCCAGCAGTGAGAGGGTCGCGGGAGAGAAGGGCGGGGAGCTGTTTTTT. Full variable domain (outside the CDR3, taken from reference TRBV2 and TRBJ2-2): EPEVTQTPSHQVTQMGQEVILRCVPISNHLYFYWYRQILGQKVEFLVSFYNNEISEKSEIFDDQFSVERPDGSNFTLKIRSTKLEDSAMYFCASSERVAGEKGGELFFGEGSRLTVL.

Concerning this clonotype itself: Being one base from a much bigger clone, this may be a read error. This rearrangement joins TRBV12-3 or TRBV12-4 to TRBJ2-1, with TRBD2 matching 10 bases. The CDR3 covers 20 residues. CDR3 bases: TGTTCCAGCAGTCTTTTCACAAGACTAGCGGGTCTGAGCTCCTACAATGAGCAGTTCTTC. It specifies CSSSLFTRLAGLSSYNEQFF.

To note about this clonotype: This may arise from a read error, as a much more abundant clone is one base away. Given the absence of the conserved phenylalanine or tryptophan at the CDR3 end, a read error is likely. DNA of the CDR3: TGTGCCAGCAGCTTTAAAGACAGCGACTACAATGAGCAGTTCTCC. Translation gives CASSFKDSDYNEQFS. The chain links TRBV7-2 to TRBJ2-1, with a tentative D call TRBD1 (5 bases). CDR3 length: 15 residues. V dropped 3 bases and J dropped 3 bases, with 12 bases sitting between them. Germline V gene lookup returns CDR1 SGHTA and CDR2 FQGNSA.

The CDR3 bases are TGTGCCATCACCCCCGGGTCCCCTATAGATGAGCAGTTCTTC. Protein: CAITPGSPIDEQFF. The chain joins TRBV10-3 to TRBJ2-1; no firm D call. This CDR3 comprises 14 residues. Trimming pared 7 bases from V and 8 bases from J, leaving 18 bases between. Germline CDR1 is ENHRY and CDR2 is SYGVKD.

There are a few counts of this clonotype. The chain has TRBV27 and TRBJ1-6; D is uncertain. V was shortened by 2 bases and J by 7 bases, with 12 bases between the two germline ends. The CDR3 covers 15 residues. Germline loops: CDR1 MNHEY, CDR2 SMNVEV (reference sequence). CDR3 residues: CASSLTGPKNSPLHF. The CDR3, as DNA: TGTGCCAGCAGTTTAACCGGACCGAAGAATTCACCCCTCCACTTT.

This clonotype was found many times. V is TRBV6-1 and J is TRBJ2-7; 9 bases align to TRBD1. Germline V gives CDR1 MNHNS, CDR2 SASEGT. J was trimmed by 6 bases and V by 4 bases; bases with no gene match: 4. This CDR3 has 13 residues. CDR3 in DNA: TGTGCCAGCAGTGGGGACAGGGACGGCGAGCAGTACTTC. Translation gives CASSGDRDGEQYF.

This clonotype was found a few times. This chain uses TRBV5-1 with TRBJ2-2; 11 nucleotides agree with TRBD2. Germline CDR1 SGHRS, CDR2 YFSETQ. This CDR3 has 15 amino acids. Germline trimming cut 4 bases from V and 3 bases from J; bases unmatched to any gene: 2. The DNA of the CDR3 is TGCGCCAGCAGCAGGGGACTAGCGGACACCGGGGAGCTGTTTTTT. Translated: CASSRGLADTGELFF.

This clonotype was seen many times. This chain links TRBV7-2 with TRBJ2-3; D not certain. The CDR3 totals 15 residues. The V end lost 4 bases, the J end lost 4 bases, and 15 bases lay between the germline ends. Germline V gene sequence: CDR1 SGHTA, CDR2 FQGNSA. The CDR3 nucleotides are TGTGCCAGCAGCTCTCTACGGCTAGGTGCAGATACGCAGTATTTT. Its protein product is CASSSLRLGADTQYF.

The chain uses TRBV6-5 and TRBJ1-2; D remains unclear. V was trimmed by 6 bases and J by 4 bases, leaving 9 bases between them. The CDR3 totals 12 residues. Germline V gene lookup returns CDR1 MNHEY and CDR2 SVGAGI. The CDR3 DNA reads TGTGCCAGCAGCTTACGACCCTATGGCTACACCTTC. As protein: CASSLRPYGYTF.

In this sample, this clonotype turned up a few times. The chain employs TRBV27 and TRBJ1-2; D is unresolved. From germline, CDR1 is MNHEY and CDR2 SMNVEV (reference sequence). The CDR3 extends over 12 amino acids. Trimming took off 8 bases at V and 2 bases at J, with 9 bases between the two ends. In DNA form, the CDR3 reads TGTGCCAGCGCCCCAAGGAACTATGGCTACACCTTC. It translates to CASAPRNYGYTF.

This clonotype was seen a handful of times. This chain uses TRBV6-5 with TRBJ2-2, with D possibly matching TRBD1 (5 bases). Germline CDR1 is MNHEY and CDR2 is SVGAGI. The V and J ends lost 2 bases and 5 bases respectively, with 21 bases between them. This CDR3 comprises 18 residues. The CDR3 loop reads CASSYTGARDSGTGELFF. The DNA for the CDR3 is TGTGCCAGCAGTTACACAGGCGCAAGGGATAGTGGAACCGGGGAGCTGTTTTTT.

The chain uses TRBV19 and TRBJ2-5, with TRBD2 matching over 11 bases. CDR3 size: 15 residues. CDR1 LNHDA and CDR2 SQIVND come from the germline V gene (reference sequence). The J segment lost 3 bases and the V segment lost 3 bases, leaving 3 bases of the junction unmatched. The CDR3 DNA reads as TGTGCCAGTAGTATGGAACTAGCGGGAGAAGAGACCCAGTACTTC. Translated, it gives CASSMELAGEETQYF.

The genes are TRBV3-1 and TRBJ1-4, with 9 positions matching TRBD1. Germline CDR1 is LGHDT and CDR2 is YNNKEL (reference sequence). The CDR3 extends over 16 amino acids. The trim removed 5 bases at V and 8 bases at J, leaving 12 bases unmatched. The CDR3 loop reads CASSKGWDRVGEKLFF. For the CDR3, the DNA is TGTGCCAGCAGCAAAGGCTGGGACAGGGTGGGAGAAAAACTGTTTTTT.

There are many counts of this clonotype. V and J are TRBV28 and TRBJ1-2, with D possibly being TRBD1 (5 bases). The length of the CDR3 is 13 residues. Germline V gene data show CDR1 as MDHEN and CDR2 as SYDVKM. The V end lost 4 bases, the J end lost 8 bases, and 14 bases lay between the germline ends. The CDR3 here is CASSSGPPRGYTF. CDR3 sequence (DNA): TGTGCCAGCAGTTCGGGGCCCCCAAGGGGCTACACCTTC.

This clonotype has ten or more counts. The chain employs TRBV5-5 and TRBJ2-5; a weak D match, TRBD1 (7 bases). The length of the CDR3 is 16 residues. V was clipped by 0 bases and J by 4 bases, with 16 bases between them. Germline V lookup: CDR1 SGHKS, CDR2 YYEKEE (reference sequence). The CDR3 protein is CASSLVGGGLTETQYF. CDR3 sequence (DNA): TGTGCCAGCAGCTTGGTCGGAGGGGGCCTAACAGAGACCCAGTACTTC.

Only a few counts were recorded for this clonotype. In DNA form, the CDR3 reads TGTGCCAGCGGGTCGAGGTGGCGACCAGGAGGAGGCTACGAGCAGTACTTC. It yields the protein CASGSRWRPGGGYEQYF. V gene TRBV6-1 combines with J gene TRBJ2-7, with D perhaps matching TRBD2 (5 bases). The CDR3 is 17 amino acids. Germline loops: CDR1 MNHNS, CDR2 SASEGT. V shed 8 bases and J shed 3 bases, with 26 bases lying between them.

The chain links TRBV6-5 to TRBJ2-7; possibly TRBD1 for D (6 bases). V lost 3 bases to trimming and J lost 5 bases, with 8 bases between them. Per germline, CDR1 MNHEY and CDR2 SVGAGI. The CDR3 is made up of 12 amino acids. The CDR3 nucleotides are TGTGCCAGCAGTTATAACAGGGACGAGCAGTACTTC. Its translation is CASSYNRDEQYF.

This clonotype was seen a few times. A much larger clone differs by one base, so this may be a read error. The chain joins TRBV2 to TRBJ2-6; TRBD1 is a possible D gene (5 bases). The CDR3 runs to 16 residues. The germline gives CDR1 SNHLY, CDR2 FYNNEI. In DNA form, the CDR3 reads TGTGCCAGCAGTCTCGGACGGAACTCTGGGGCCAACGTCCCGACTTTC. It yields the protein CASSLGRNSGANVPTF.

The table lists this clonotype with many counts. The CDR3 bases are TGTGCCACCAGTGATGCACCCCCGGGGGGGTTGGAGACCCAGTACTTC. Amino acids: CATSDAPPGGLETQYF. The gene calls are TRBV24-1 and TRBJ2-5; 8 bases align to TRBD2. Germline lookup yields CDR1 KGHDR and CDR2 SFDVKD. CDR3 length: 16 amino acids. V dropped 3 bases and J dropped 5; count of bases not matched to a gene: 10.

The sample holds a few counts of this clonotype. The V and J genes are TRBV5-8 and TRBJ2-3, with D perhaps TRBD2 (5 bases). The CDR3 totals 14 residues. Germline CDR1 and CDR2: SGHTS and YDEGEE. V was clipped by 4 bases and J by 1 base, with 10 bases between them. The CDR3 loop reads CASSPLRGTDTQYF. In nucleotides, the CDR3 is TGTGCCAGCAGCCCCCTGCGGGGCACAGATACGCAGTATTTT. Full variable domain (remainder filled in from reference TRBV5-8 and TRBJ2-3): EAGVTQSPTHLIKTRGQQATLRCSPISGHTSVYWYQQALGLGLQFLLWYDEGEERNRGNFPPRFSGRQFPNYSSELNVNALELEDSALYLCASSPLRGTDTQYFGPGTRLTVL.

This clonotype was counted at least ten times. J is TRBJ1-1 and V is TRBV30; D gene ambiguous. Germline loops: CDR1 GTSNPN, CDR2 SVGIG (reference sequence). The ends were cut back, 2 bases at V and 1 base at J, with 20 bases in the middle. The length of the CDR3 is 17 residues. DNA of the CDR3: TGTGCCTGGAGTCCGCGACATGTGCGGGGTCGGAACACTGAAGCTTTCTTT. Its protein is CAWSPRHVRGRNTEAFF.

This clonotype was seen ten or more times. This chain uses TRBV7-9 with TRBJ1-2, with D perhaps matching TRBD1 (5 bases). The V gene lost 0 bases and the J gene lost 4 bases, with 9 bases spanning the gap. The germline V gene encodes CDR1 SEHNR and CDR2 FQNEAQ (reference sequence). The CDR3 covers 14 residues. The CDR3 sequence is CASSLAGTAYGYTF. The CDR3, as DNA: TGTGCCAGCAGCTTAGCAGGGACTGCCTATGGCTACACCTTC. The full variable domain, with the rest looked up from reference TRBV7-9 and TRBJ1-2, is DTGVSQNPRHKITKRGQNVTFRCDPISEHNRLYWYRQTLGQGPEFLTYFQNEAQLEKSRLLSDRFSAERPKGSFSTLEIQRTEQGDSAMYLCASSLAGTAYGYTFGSGTRLTVV.

Ten or more counts support this clonotype. CDR3 DNA: TGTGCCAGCAGCATAGCGGGGACCTCTTACAATGAGCAGTTCTTC. The encoded protein is CASSIAGTSYNEQFF. The V gene is TRBV6-2 or TRBV6-3, the J gene TRBJ2-1; 8 positions agree with TRBD2. Germline loops: CDR1 MNHEY, CDR2 SVGEGT. The CDR3 covers 15 residues. Trimming at V came to 6 bases and at J to 4 bases, leaving 8 bases not matched to a gene.